This T cell receptor beta chain was observed in a study of blood T cells in healthy people across ages. A note on this clonotype: Since a much larger clone is just one base distant, this may be a read error.

Sample-barcoded 5' priming and a J-beta primer mix drove a second PCR of roughly 7 to 11 cycles. Paired-end reads containing CDR3 totaled no fewer than 2.5 million for each sample. TCRdb passed the 5' RACE reads through MiXCR, listing each CDR3 protein once. This table holds some 1.5 million distinct CDR3 sequences, 28% found once. Sequencing was carried out using blood. This clonotype was obtained from a young woman in good health.

CDR3 in amino acids: CSARDSSGGCYTQYF. CDR3 in DNA: TGCAGTGCTAGAGATAGCAGCGGGGGGTGTTATACGCAGTATTTT. The chain combines TRBV20-1 with TRBJ2-3; 9 positions agree with TRBD2. This CDR3 has 15 amino acids. Unmatched junction bases numbered 8, after V lost 0 bases and J lost 7 bases. Germline V gene sequence: CDR1 DFQATT, CDR2 SNEGSKA (reference sequence).